This passage covers 22 T cell receptor beta chains from one sample sequenced in a study of technical replicates of blood from several donors. The method was immunoSEQ multiplex PCR; TCRdb's version includes in-frame clones alone and lacks a portion of them. The sample contains just over 60,000 clones, 87% of which appear only once. The material sequenced was PBMCs. These receptors were taken from a human donor in good health. Some clones in this sample may be carry-over from other donors' samples.

In its sample, this clone was seen once. The genes are TRBV6-4 and TRBJ1-6; D gene unclear. The germline V gene has CDR1 MRHNA and CDR2 SNTAGT. The length of the CDR3 is 16 residues. Trimming left V 0 bases short and J 0 bases short, with 6 bases between. The CDR3 spells CASSDSIYSYNSPLHF. CDR3 nucleotides: TGTGCCAGCAGTGACTCAATTTACTCCTATAATTCACCCCTCCACTTT.

This clone was found once. Other DNA sequences in this specimen translate into the identical CDR3. V is TRBV18 and J is TRBJ2-7; the match to TRBD2 covers 14 bases. The length of the CDR3 is 16 residues. With V trimmed by 0 bases and J by 5 bases, 3 bases remained unmatched. Germline V gene data show CDR1 as KGHSH and CDR2 as LQKENI. The CDR3 loop reads CASSPPGLAGVDEQYF. In nucleotides, the CDR3 is TGTGCCAGCTCACCACCGGGACTAGCGGGAGTGGACGAGCAGTACTTC.

This clone was picked up one time. The genes are TRBV9 and TRBJ1-3; D ambiguous. The V gene's germline CDR1 is SGDLS and CDR2 YYNGEE. This CDR3 region has 15 residues. Between the trimmed V and J ends, which lost 0 bases and 0 bases, there was a span of 7 bases. In nucleotides, the CDR3 is TGTGCCAGCAGCGTAGGTCTCCTCTCTGGAAACACCATATATTTT. This sequence encodes CASSVGLLSGNTIYF.

The V gene is TRBV5-1, the J gene TRBJ1-1, with TRBD1 matching 8 bases. CDR3 length: 16 residues. V shed 4 bases and J 0 bases; nucleotides not matched to a gene: 8. Germline V gene data show CDR1 as SGHRS and CDR2 as YFSETQ. The CDR3 protein is CASSAGGQAMNTEAFF. The CDR3 bases are TGCGCCAGCAGCGCCGGGGGACAGGCCATGAACACTGAAGCTTTCTTT.

In its sample, this clone was seen a few times. This rearrangement joins TRBV7-7 to TRBJ2-5; 7 bases map to TRBD2. The CDR3 consists of 14 residues. V dropped 1 base and J dropped 3; count of bases not matched to a gene: 2. Germline CDR1 SSHAT, CDR2 FNYEAQ (reference sequence). The CDR3 is CASSLDGGEETQYF. CDR3 nucleotides: TGTGCCAGCAGCTTAGATGGGGGGGAAGAGACCCAGTACTTC.

V gene TRBV27 combines with J gene TRBJ2-3, with D maybe TRBD1 (6 bases). The CDR3 is 13 amino acids. CDR1 is MNHEY, CDR2 SMNVEV, per germline (reference sequence). The V and J ends lost 7 bases and 2 bases respectively, with 10 bases between them. The CDR3 sequence is CASTRDTTDTQYF. The CDR3 DNA sequence: TGTGCCAGCACCCGGGACACCACAGATACGCAGTATTTT.

The chain links TRBV5-1 to TRBJ2-1; D is undetermined. This CDR3 is built from 13 residues. The V end was cut by 4 bases, the J end by 6 bases, with 11 bases between. Germline V lookup: CDR1 SGHRS, CDR2 YFSETQ. CDR3 coding DNA: TGCGCCAGCAGCCCCGGTCTCTTCAATGAGCAGTTCTTC. Its translation: CASSPGLFNEQFF.

V gene TRBV4-1 combines with J gene TRBJ2-7, with D unclear. Germline assignment: CDR1 MGHRA and CDR2 YSYEKL. V lost 1 base and J lost 4, with 11 bases in between. The CDR3 has 14 amino acids. The CDR3: CASSQVYGVYEQYF. Here the CDR3 DNA reads TGCGCCAGCAGCCAAGTATATGGAGTTTACGAGCAGTACTTC.

The chain uses TRBV4-3 and TRBJ2-2; possible D gene TRBD2, 6 bases. Trimming took 0 bases from V and 4 from J, leaving 15 bases between them. The CDR3 spans 17 residues. CDR1 LGHNA and CDR2 YSLEER come from the germline V gene. The CDR3: CASSQDIDGRSTGELFF. The CDR3 nucleotides are TGCGCCAGCAGCCAAGATATTGACGGGAGATCCACCGGGGAGCTGTTTTTT.

CDR3 bases: TGTGCCAGCAGCCATTCGAGGATAGTAATGGGGGCTAGGCATGAGCAGTTCTTC. As protein: CASSHSRIVMGARHEQFF. The rearrangement links TRBV7-9 to TRBJ2-1; D is perhaps TRBD1 (6 bases). The germline V and J ends were trimmed by 5 bases and 8 bases, with 28 bases remaining between them. The germline gives CDR1 SEHNR, CDR2 FQNEAQ (reference sequence). The CDR3 loop spans 18 amino acids.

This rearrangement joins TRBV10-3 to TRBJ2-3; tentatively, D is TRBD2 (6 bases). The germline CDR1 and CDR2 sequences are ENHRY and SYGVKD. CDR3 length equals 13 residues. Between the trimmed V and J ends, which lost 6 bases and 6 bases, there was a span of 13 bases. Here the CDR3 reads CAIRGTLTDTQYF. The CDR3 DNA reads TGTGCCATCAGAGGGACTCTCACGGATACGCAGTATTTT.

This clone appeared a few times. The V gene is TRBV4-3, the J gene TRBJ2-2, with D perhaps matching TRBD1 (5 bases). The germline V gene has CDR1 LGHNA and CDR2 YSLEER. The CDR3 totals 15 residues. V shed 0 bases and J shed 6 bases, with 11 bases lying between them. CDR3 amino acids: CASSQDHQGSGELFF. The CDR3 region has the DNA TGCGCCAGCAGCCAAGATCACCAGGGATCCGGGGAGCTGTTTTTT.

This clone has just one count. The rearrangement joins TRBV4-3 to TRBJ2-3; TRBD2 agrees at 8 bases. V lost 3 bases and J lost 5; bases outside the gene matches: 7. Per germline, CDR1 LGHNA and CDR2 YSLEER. This CDR3 has 15 amino acids. As DNA, the CDR3 is TGCGCCAGCAGCCAGGGAGCGGGAGCGAAAGATACGCAGTATTTT. Translating gives CASSQGAGAKDTQYF.

The J gene is TRBJ2-2, the V gene TRBV23-1; TRBD1 matches at 9 bases. TRBV23-1 is annotated as an ORF whose role is uncertain. V was pared by 5 bases and J by 1 base, with 8 bases of the junction left unmatched. This CDR3 spans 17 amino acids. CDR3 in amino acids: CASSVTPGQGNTGELFF. The CDR3 DNA sequence: TGCGCCAGCAGTGTAACGCCGGGACAGGGGAACACCGGGGAGCTGTTTTTT.

The rearrangement uses TRBV5-1 and TRBJ2-7; weak D call: TRBD2 (6 bases). Trimming removed 0 bases from V and 2 bases from J, with 12 bases in between. The CDR3 totals 15 residues. Germline values: CDR1 SGHRS, CDR2 YFSETQ. The CDR3 coding sequence is TGCGCCAGCAGCTTGGTGGGGACGGGAGCCTACGAGCAGTACTTC. Translating gives CASSLVGTGAYEQYF.

The chain is built from TRBV11-2 and TRBJ1-2, with no clear D. The CDR3 has 11 residues. The germline V gene encodes CDR1 SGHAT and CDR2 FQNNGV. The DNA for the CDR3 is TGTGCTAGAAGCCCTAGCTATGGCTACACCTTC. Residues: CARSPSYGYTF.

Here the CDR3 DNA reads TGTGCCAGCAGCCAAGGCGTTGGGAGGGTCGACGGGGAGCTGTTTTTT. Its protein product is CASSQGVGRVDGELFF. The chain joins TRBV4-2 to TRBJ2-2; 7 bases line up with TRBD2. Germline assignment: CDR1 LGHNA and CDR2 YNFKEQ. The V segment lost 1 base and the J segment 7 bases; nucleotides outside the gene matches: 9. The CDR3 covers 16 residues.

The chain employs TRBV5-1 and TRBJ1-1; a weak D match, TRBD1 (6 bases). The CDR3 covers 14 residues. Deletions cut 0 bases from V and 1 base from J, with 7 bases between. CDR1 is SGHRS, CDR2 YFSETQ, per germline. CDR3 in DNA: TGCGCCAGCAGCTTGGCAGGGGAGAACACTGAAGCTTTCTTT. Protein: CASSLAGENTEAFF.

The rearrangement uses TRBV30 and TRBJ1-4; 9 nucleotides line up with TRBD1. The germline V gene has CDR1 GTSNPN and CDR2 SVGIG (reference sequence). Trimming removed 1 base from V and 4 bases from J; junction bases left unmatched: 7. The CDR3 runs to 16 residues. CDR3 sequence (DNA): TGTGCCTGGAGTGGGGGACAGGGCCTAAATAATGAAAAACTGTTTTTT. Its protein product is CAWSGGQGLNNEKLFF.

The chain uses TRBV7-6 and TRBJ2-6; 10 bases are shared with TRBD1. The CDR3 consists of 17 residues. CDR1 is SGHVS and CDR2 is FNYEAQ in the germline V gene. The junction had 9 bases not matched to a gene; V was cut back by 6 bases and J by 4 bases. The CDR3 region has the DNA TGTGCCAGCAGGGCAGGGACAGGGGTTGGCGGGGCCAACGTCCTGACTTTC. Translating gives CASRAGTGVGGANVLTF. Full variable domain (missing parts from reference TRBV7-6 and TRBJ2-6): GAGVSQSPRYKVTKRGQDVALRCDPISGHVSLYWYRQALGQGPEFLTYFNYEAQQDKSGLPNDRFSAERPEGSISTLTIQRTEQRDSAMYRCASRAGTGVGGANVLTFGAGSRLTVL.

This clone was found once. This chain uses TRBV10-3 with TRBJ2-7; D uncertain. Germline values: CDR1 ENHRY, CDR2 SYGVKD. The CDR3 runs to 13 residues. Trimming cost V 0 bases and J 0 bases, with 3 bases left between them. The CDR3 DNA is TGTGCCATCAGTGAGTCTCGCTCCTACGAGCAGTACTTC. Translated, it gives CAISESRSYEQYF.

This sequence joins TRBV14 and TRBJ1-1, with TRBD1 identical over 8 bases. V lost 5 bases, J lost 5 bases, and 7 bases stayed unmatched. Germline V gene lookup returns CDR1 SGHDN and CDR2 FVKESK. This CDR3 has 14 amino acids. This CDR3 reads CASSLGTGGTEAFF. The CDR3 DNA reads TGTGCCAGCAGCTTAGGCACAGGGGGTACTGAAGCTTTCTTT.